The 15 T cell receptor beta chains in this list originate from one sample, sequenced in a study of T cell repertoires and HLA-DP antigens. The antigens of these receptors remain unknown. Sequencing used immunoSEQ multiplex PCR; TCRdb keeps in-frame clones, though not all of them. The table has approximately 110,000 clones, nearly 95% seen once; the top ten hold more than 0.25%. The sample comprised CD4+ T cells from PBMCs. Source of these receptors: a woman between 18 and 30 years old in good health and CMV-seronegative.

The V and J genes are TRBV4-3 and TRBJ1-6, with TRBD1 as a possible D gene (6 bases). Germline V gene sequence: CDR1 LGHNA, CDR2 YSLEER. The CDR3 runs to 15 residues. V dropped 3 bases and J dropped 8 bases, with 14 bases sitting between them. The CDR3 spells CASSQGWGADSPLHF. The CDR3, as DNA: TGCGCCAGCAGCCAGGGATGGGGGGCGGATTCACCCCTCCACTTT.

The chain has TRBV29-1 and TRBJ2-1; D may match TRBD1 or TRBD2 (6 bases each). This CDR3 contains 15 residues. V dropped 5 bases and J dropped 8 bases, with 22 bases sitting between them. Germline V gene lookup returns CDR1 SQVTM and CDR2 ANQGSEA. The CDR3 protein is CSVQAYTLRGDEQFF. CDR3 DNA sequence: TGCAGCGTTCAGGCCTACACTCTAAGGGGGGATGAGCAGTTCTTC.

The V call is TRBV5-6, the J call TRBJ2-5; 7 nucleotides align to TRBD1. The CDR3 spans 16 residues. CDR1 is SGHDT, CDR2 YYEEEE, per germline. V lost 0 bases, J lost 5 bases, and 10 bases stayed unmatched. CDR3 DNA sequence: TGTGCCAGCAGCTTGGGGGGAAGACAGGGTGCGGAGACCCAGTACTTC. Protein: CASSLGGRQGAETQYF.

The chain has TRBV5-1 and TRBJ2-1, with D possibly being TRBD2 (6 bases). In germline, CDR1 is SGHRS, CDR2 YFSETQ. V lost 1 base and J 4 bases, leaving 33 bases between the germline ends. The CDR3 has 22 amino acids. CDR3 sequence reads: CASSLSGRRGLIPPGPYNEQFF. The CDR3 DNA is TGCGCCAGCAGCTTGTCGGGGAGGAGGGGTTTAATCCCTCCCGGACCGTACAATGAGCAGTTCTTC.

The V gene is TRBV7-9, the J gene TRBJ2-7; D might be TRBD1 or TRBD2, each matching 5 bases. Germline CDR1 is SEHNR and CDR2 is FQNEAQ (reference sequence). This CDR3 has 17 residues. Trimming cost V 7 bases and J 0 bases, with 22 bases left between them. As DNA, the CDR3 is TGTGCCAGCACCCTTGGCGGGCTGGGGCGGTTCTCCTACGAGCAGTACTTC. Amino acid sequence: CASTLGGLGRFSYEQYF.

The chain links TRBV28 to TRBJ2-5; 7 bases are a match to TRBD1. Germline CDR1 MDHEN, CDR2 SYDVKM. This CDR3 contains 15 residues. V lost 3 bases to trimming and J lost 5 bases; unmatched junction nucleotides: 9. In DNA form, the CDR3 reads TGTGCCAGCAGTTTCGGCAGGGGGATGGGGGAGACCCAGTACTTC. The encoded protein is CASSFGRGMGETQYF.

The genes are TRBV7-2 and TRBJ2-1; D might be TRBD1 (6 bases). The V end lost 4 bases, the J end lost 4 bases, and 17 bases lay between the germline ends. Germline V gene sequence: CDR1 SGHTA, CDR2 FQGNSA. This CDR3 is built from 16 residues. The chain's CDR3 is CASSSLPGQRYNEQFF. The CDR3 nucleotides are TGTGCCAGCAGCTCGTTACCCGGACAGCGGTACAATGAGCAGTTCTTC.

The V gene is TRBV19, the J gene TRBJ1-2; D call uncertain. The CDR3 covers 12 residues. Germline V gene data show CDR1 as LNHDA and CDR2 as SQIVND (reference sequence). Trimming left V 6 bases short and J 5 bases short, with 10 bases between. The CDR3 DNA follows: TGTGCCAGTAGATCAGCAGTTTATGGCTACACCTTC. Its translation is CASRSAVYGYTF.

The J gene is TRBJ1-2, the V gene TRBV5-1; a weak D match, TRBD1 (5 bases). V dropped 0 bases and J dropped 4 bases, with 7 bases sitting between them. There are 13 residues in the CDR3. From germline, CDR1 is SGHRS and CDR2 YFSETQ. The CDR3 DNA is TGCGCCAGCAGCTTGGAGGGGTTCTATGGCTACACCTTC. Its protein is CASSLEGFYGYTF.

The CDR3 coding sequence is TGTGCCATATACAAAGACCGGACTAGCGGGGGGATCCCTCTCACCTACGAGCAGTACGTC. Its translation is CAIYKDRTSGGIPLTYEQYV. V and J are TRBV21-1 and TRBJ2-7; the table's D gene call, TRBD2, was not cross checked with the DNA. TRBV21-1 is a pseudogene. The CDR3 extends over 20 amino acids.

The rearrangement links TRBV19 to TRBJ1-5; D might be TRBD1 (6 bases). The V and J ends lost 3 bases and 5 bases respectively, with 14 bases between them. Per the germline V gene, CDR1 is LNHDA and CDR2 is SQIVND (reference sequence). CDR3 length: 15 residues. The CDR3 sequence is CASSMKGGLHQPQHF. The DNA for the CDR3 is TGTGCCAGTAGTATGAAGGGGGGACTGCATCAGCCCCAGCATTTT.

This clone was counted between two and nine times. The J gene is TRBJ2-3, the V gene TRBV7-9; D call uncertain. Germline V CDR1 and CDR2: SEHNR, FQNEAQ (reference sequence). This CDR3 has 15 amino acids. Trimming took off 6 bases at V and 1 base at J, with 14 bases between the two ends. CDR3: CASRGWALGTDTQYF. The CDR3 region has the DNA TGTGCCAGCAGAGGGTGGGCCCTCGGCACAGATACGCAGTATTTT.

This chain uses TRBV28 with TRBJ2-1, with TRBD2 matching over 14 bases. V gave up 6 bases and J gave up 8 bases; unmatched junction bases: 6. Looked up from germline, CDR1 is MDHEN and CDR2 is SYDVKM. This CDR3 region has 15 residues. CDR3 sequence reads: CASSPGLAGDYEQFF. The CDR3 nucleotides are TGTGCCAGCAGCCCGGGACTAGCGGGAGACTATGAGCAGTTCTTC.

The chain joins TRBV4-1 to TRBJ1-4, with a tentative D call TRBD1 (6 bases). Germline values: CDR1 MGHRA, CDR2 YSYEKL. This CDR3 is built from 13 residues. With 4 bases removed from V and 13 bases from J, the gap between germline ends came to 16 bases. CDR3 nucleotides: TGCGCCAGCAGCCTAACACAGGGAGAGTTACTGTTTTTT. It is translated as CASSLTQGELLFF.

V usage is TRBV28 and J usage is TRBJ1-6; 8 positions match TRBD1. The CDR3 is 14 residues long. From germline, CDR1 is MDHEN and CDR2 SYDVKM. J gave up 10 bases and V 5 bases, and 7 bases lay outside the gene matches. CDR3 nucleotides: TGTGCCAGCAGTCCAAGACAGGGGTGGTCACCCCTCCACTTT. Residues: CASSPRQGWSPLHF.